This TCR beta chain was sequenced in a study of Tregs in tolerant kidney transplant recipients. The data were produced by immunoSEQ multiplex PCR, yet TCRdb's version contains in-frame clones alone and is incomplete. The sample has tens of thousands of clones; roughly 89% are singletons. Trimming took off 0 bases at V and 5 bases at J, with 11 bases between the two ends. Germline CDR1 reads SGHTS; CDR2 reads YDEGEE. This CDR3 has 14 amino acids. Material for sequencing was Tregs from blood. The chain carries TRBV5-8 and TRBJ1-2, with D perhaps TRBD1 (6 bases). The sequence was collected from a human donor in good health. The CDR3 sequence is CASSLAGAVYGYTF. Written as DNA, the CDR3 is TGTGCCAGCAGCTTGGCGGGGGCCGTTTATGGCTACACCTTC.